This TCR beta chain emerged from a study of long-term antiretroviral therapy in people with HIV. CDR3 length: 13 residues. CDR1 and CDR2 (germline): SQVTM, ANQGSEA. V shed 4 bases and J shed 1 base, with 11 bases lying between them. Study-wide findings and caveats: Comparison with controls showed narrower CDR3 length ranges in HIV repertoires. ART preceded a rise in diversity that nonetheless stayed lower than in transplant donor controls.

The table lists this clone with a count of one. Its target is not known. Treatment for every participant with HIV took place in the United States. Run at survey level, the immunoSEQ assay was version v3.0. Clones were sequenced by immunoSEQ multiplex PCR, and TCRdb holds only the in-frame ones, with some missing. This sample yields around 30,000 clones, of which around 85% are seen a single time; 7.5% to 9.5% belongs to the top ten. The material was unsorted PBMCs, obtained 3 years after starting antiretroviral therapy. The TCR was taken from a middle-aged man with HIV. V gene TRBV29-1 combines with J gene TRBJ2-7; D call uncertain. The DNA of the CDR3 is TGCAGCGTTGGGCAGAGACTGTCCTACGAGCAGTACTTC. It codes for CSVGQRLSYEQYF.